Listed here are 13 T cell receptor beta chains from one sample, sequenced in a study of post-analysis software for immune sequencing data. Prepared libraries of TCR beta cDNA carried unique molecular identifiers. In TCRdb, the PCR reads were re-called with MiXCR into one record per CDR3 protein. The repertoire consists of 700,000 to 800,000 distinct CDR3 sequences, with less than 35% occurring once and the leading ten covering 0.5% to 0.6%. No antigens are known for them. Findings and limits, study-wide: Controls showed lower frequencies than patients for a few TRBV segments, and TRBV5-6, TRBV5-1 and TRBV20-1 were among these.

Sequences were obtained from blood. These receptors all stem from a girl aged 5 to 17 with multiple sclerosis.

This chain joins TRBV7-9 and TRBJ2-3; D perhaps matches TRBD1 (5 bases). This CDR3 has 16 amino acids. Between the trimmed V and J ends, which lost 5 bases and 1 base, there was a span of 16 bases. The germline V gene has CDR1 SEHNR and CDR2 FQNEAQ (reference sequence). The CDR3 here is CASSRLRARGTDTQYF. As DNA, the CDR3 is TGTGCCAGCAGCCGCCTAAGAGCCAGGGGCACAGATACGCAGTATTTT.

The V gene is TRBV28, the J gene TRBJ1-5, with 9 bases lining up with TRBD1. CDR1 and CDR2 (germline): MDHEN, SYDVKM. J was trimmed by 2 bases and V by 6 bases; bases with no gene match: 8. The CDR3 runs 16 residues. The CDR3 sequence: CASRQQGAGGNQPQHF. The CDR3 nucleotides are TGTGCCAGCAGGCAACAGGGGGCGGGAGGCAATCAGCCCCAGCATTTT.

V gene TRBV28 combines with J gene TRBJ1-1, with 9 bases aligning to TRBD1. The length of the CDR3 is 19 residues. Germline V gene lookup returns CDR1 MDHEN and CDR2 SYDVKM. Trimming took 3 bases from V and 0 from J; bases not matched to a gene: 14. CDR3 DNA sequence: TGTGCCAGCAGTTTGGAACAGGGACAGGGAGGGTCCATGAACACTGAAGCTTTCTTT. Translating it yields CASSLEQGQGGSMNTEAFF.

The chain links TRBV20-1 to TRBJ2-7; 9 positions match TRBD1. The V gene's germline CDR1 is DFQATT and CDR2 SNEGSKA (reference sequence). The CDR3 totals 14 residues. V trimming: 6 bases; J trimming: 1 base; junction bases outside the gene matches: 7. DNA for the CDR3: TGCAGTGCCACGGGACAGGGTCTATCCTACGAGCAGTACTTC. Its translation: CSATGQGLSYEQYF.

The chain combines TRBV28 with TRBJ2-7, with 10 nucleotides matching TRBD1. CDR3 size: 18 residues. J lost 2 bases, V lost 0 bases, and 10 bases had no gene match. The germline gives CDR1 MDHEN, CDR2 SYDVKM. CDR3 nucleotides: TGTGCCAGCAGTTTATGGGCGGCGGGGGACAGGGGAACCTACGAGCAGTACTTC. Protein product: CASSLWAAGDRGTYEQYF.

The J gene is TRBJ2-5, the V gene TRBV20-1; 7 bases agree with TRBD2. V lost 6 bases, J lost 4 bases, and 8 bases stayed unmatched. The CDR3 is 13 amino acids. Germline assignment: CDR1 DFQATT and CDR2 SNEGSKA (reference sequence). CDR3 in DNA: TGCAGTGCCCAAAGCGGGGTTGGAGAGACCCAGTACTTC. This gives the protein CSAQSGVGETQYF.

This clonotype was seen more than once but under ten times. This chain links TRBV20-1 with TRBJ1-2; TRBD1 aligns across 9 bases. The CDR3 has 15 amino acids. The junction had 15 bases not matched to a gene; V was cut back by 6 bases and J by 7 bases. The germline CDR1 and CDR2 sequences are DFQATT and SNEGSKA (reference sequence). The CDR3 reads CSANYRGQGSRGYTF. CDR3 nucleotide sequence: TGCAGTGCCAACTATCGGGGACAGGGAAGTCGTGGCTACACCTTC.

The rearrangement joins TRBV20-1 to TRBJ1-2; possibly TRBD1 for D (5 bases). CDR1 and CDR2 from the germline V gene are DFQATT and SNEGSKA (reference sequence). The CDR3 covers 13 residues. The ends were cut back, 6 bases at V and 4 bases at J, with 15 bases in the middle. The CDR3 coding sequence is TGCAGTGCAGAAGAAACAGGAGGCTATGGCTACACCTTC. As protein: CSAEETGGYGYTF.

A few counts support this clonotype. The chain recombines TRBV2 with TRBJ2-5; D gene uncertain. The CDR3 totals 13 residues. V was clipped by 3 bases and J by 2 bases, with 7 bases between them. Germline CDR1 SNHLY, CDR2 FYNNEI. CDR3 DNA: TGTGCCAGCAGTGAGTGGCAGCAAGAGACCCAGTACTTC. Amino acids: CASSEWQQETQYF. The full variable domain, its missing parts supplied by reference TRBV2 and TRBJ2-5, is EPEVTQTPSHQVTQMGQEVILRCVPISNHLYFYWYRQILGQKVEFLVSFYNNEISEKSEIFDDQFSVERPDGSNFTLKIRSTKLEDSAMYFCASSEWQQETQYFGPGTRLLVL.

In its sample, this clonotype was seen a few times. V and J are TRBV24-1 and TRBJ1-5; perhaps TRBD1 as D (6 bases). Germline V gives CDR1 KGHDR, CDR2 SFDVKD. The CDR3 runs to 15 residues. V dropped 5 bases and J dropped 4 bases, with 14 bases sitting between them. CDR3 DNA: TGTGCCACCAGTGTCGGGGAGGGGGTGAATCAGCCCCAGCATTTT. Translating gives CATSVGEGVNQPQHF.

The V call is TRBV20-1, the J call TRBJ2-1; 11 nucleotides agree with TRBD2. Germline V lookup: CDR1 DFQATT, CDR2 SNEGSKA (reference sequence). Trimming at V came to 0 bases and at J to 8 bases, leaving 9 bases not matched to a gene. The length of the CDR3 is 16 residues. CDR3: CSARDLLAGGLDEQFF. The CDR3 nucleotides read TGCAGTGCTAGAGATCTTCTAGCGGGAGGTTTGGATGAGCAGTTCTTC.

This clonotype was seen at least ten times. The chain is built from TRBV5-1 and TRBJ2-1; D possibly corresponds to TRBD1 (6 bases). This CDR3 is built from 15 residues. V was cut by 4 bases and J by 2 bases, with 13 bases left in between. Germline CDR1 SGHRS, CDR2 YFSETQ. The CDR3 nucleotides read TGCGCCAGCAGCCCCGGGACATCCGCCTACAATGAGCAGTTCTTC. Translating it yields CASSPGTSAYNEQFF. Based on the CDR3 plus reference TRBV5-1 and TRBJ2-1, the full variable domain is KAGVTQTPRYLIKTRGQQVTLSCSPISGHRSVSWYQQTPGQGLQFLFEYFSETQRNKGNFPGRFSGRQFSNSRSEMNVSTLELGDSALYLCASSPGTSAYNEQFFGPGTRLTVL.

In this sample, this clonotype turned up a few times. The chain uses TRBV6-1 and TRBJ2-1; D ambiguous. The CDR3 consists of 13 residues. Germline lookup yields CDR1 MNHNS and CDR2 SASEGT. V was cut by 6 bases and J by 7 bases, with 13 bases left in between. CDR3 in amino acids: CASRAPVANEQFF. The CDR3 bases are TGTGCCAGCAGGGCGCCGGTAGCAAATGAGCAGTTCTTC.